A single sample is the source of the 26 T cell receptor beta chains below, sequenced in a study of Ad26.COV2.S vaccination and SARS-CoV-2 variants. As to treatment: about 20 received Ad26.COV2.S at low or high dose, single or two shots; about 5 received placebo; per-sample allocation not given. Samples came from day 63 after the first vaccine or placebo injection. Libraries were prepared by immunoSEQ multiplex PCR; TCRdb keeps only in-frame clonotypes and omits some of them. The top ten clones hold about 3.5% of a sample with roughly 380,000 clones, 80% to 90% of them seen once. The source was peripheral blood, collected in a trial of Ad26.COV2.S vaccine versus placebo. The receptors come from a person between 18 and 65 years old who received the Ad26.COV2.S COVID-19 vaccine or a placebo.

The rearrangement uses TRBV27 and TRBJ1-5; D is uncertain. This CDR3 is 16 amino acids long. V was clipped by 5 bases and J by 1 base, with 15 bases between them. Germline loops: CDR1 MNHEY, CDR2 SMNVEV (reference sequence). The CDR3 DNA follows: TGTGCCAGCAGTCCCGGGTCAGGTTCCAGCAATCAGCCCCAGCATTTT. Protein: CASSPGSGSSNQPQHF.

Worth noting for this clone: The sample carries other DNA sequences with the same CDR3. The chain is built from TRBV28 and TRBJ1-2, with unresolved D. Germline V CDR1 and CDR2: MDHEN, SYDVKM. The CDR3 sequence is 12 residues long. Trimming took off 3 bases at V and 3 bases at J, with 5 bases between the two ends. The CDR3 loop is CASSLRDYGYTF. The CDR3 DNA is TGTGCCAGCAGTTTGAGAGACTATGGCTACACCTTC.

The chain is built from TRBV19 and TRBJ1-3; D call uncertain. Germline CDR1 reads LNHDA; CDR2 reads SQIVND (reference sequence). CDR3 length: 11 amino acids. Trimming took off 7 bases at V and 2 bases at J, with 3 bases between the two ends. The chain's CDR3 is CASKAGNTIYF. The CDR3 coding sequence is TGTGCCAGTAAGGCTGGAAACACCATATATTTT.

The V gene is TRBV19, the J gene TRBJ2-7, with D perhaps assigned TRBD1 or TRBD2 (5 bases each). V shed 0 bases and J shed 6 bases, with 12 bases lying between them. Germline CDR1 reads LNHDA; CDR2 reads SQIVND (reference sequence). This CDR3 comprises 14 residues. The DNA of the CDR3 is TGTGCCAGTAGTATAGATCCCTGGGGGTCCGAGCAGTACTTC. Translated: CASSIDPWGSEQYF.

This rearrangement joins TRBV6-2 or TRBV6-3 to TRBJ1-5; D may be TRBD1 (5 bases). CDR3 length: 14 residues. V lost 5 bases to trimming and J lost 6 bases, with 14 bases between them. CDR1 is MNHEY and CDR2 is SVGEGT in the germline V gene. The CDR3 DNA reads TGTGCCAGCAGTCACTGGGGGGTCGGTCAGCCCCAGCATTTT. Protein: CASSHWGVGQPQHF.

This rearrangement joins TRBV4-1 to TRBJ2-7, with D perhaps matching TRBD1 (6 bases). The CDR3 runs to 16 residues. Between the trimmed V and J ends, which lost 0 bases and 2 bases, there was a span of 14 bases. Germline CDR1 is MGHRA and CDR2 is YSYEKL. CDR3 coding DNA: TGCGCCAGCAGCCAAGAGTCGGGACACTCAACCTACGAGCAGTACTTC. Translated: CASSQESGHSTYEQYF.

V and J are TRBV4-3 and TRBJ2-2; the match to TRBD2 covers 8 bases. The V and J ends lost 4 bases and 6 bases, in that order; junction bases with no gene match: 7. The CDR3 consists of 15 residues. Germline CDR1 reads LGHNA; CDR2 reads YSLEER. CDR3 amino acids: CASSLTPGLAGELFF. The DNA for the CDR3 is TGCGCCAGCAGCCTAACCCCGGGACTAGCCGGGGAGCTGTTTTTT.

The gene calls are TRBV7-9 and TRBJ2-7, with 7 bases matching TRBD1. Germline CDR1 and CDR2: SEHNR and FQNEAQ (reference sequence). With 4 bases clipped from V and 4 bases from J, the junction kept 4 bases outside the gene matches. This CDR3 is built from 13 residues. The CDR3 region is CASSYGQEYEQYF. CDR3 DNA sequence: TGTGCCAGCAGCTACGGACAGGAGTACGAGCAGTACTTC.

The J gene is TRBJ1-4, the V gene TRBV5-1, with 9 bases lining up with TRBD1. Germline CDR1 SGHRS, CDR2 YFSETQ. The J segment lost 5 bases and the V segment lost 1 base, leaving 6 bases of the junction unmatched. The CDR3 loop spans 16 amino acids. The CDR3 bases are TGCGCCAGCAGCTTGATTCGCGGACAGGGGAATGAAAAACTGTTTTTT. Its translation: CASSLIRGQGNEKLFF.

The chain carries TRBV15 and TRBJ2-7; maybe TRBD1 (5 bases). Germline loops: CDR1 LNHNV, CDR2 YYDKDF (reference sequence). The length of the CDR3 is 13 residues. The ends were cut back, 6 bases at V and 2 bases at J, with 11 bases in the middle. In DNA, the CDR3 is TGTGCCACCAGTGGCCAGGGTACCTACGAGCAGTACTTC. This translates into CATSGQGTYEQYF. Full variable domain (rest looked up from reference TRBV15 and TRBJ2-7): DAMVIQNPRYQVTQFGKPVTLSCSQTLNHNVMYWYQQKSSQAPKLLFHYYDKDFNNEADTPDNFQSRRPNTSFCFLDIRSPGLGDTAMYLCATSGQGTYEQYFGPGTRLTVT.

The chain carries TRBV7-9 and TRBJ2-5; D not certain. Trimming took 5 bases from V and 2 from J, leaving 6 bases between them. Germline V gene lookup returns CDR1 SEHNR and CDR2 FQNEAQ (reference sequence). The CDR3 spans 12 residues. The CDR3 DNA sequence: TGTGCCAGCAGCCGAAATCAAGAGACCCAGTACTTC. This sequence encodes CASSRNQETQYF. Complete variable domain (other parts from reference TRBV7-9 and TRBJ2-5): DTGVSQNPRHKITKRGQNVTFRCDPISEHNRLYWYRQTLGQGPEFLTYFQNEAQLEKSRLLSDRFSAERPKGSFSTLEIQRTEQGDSAMYLCASSRNQETQYFGPGTRLLVL.

Points on this clone: Germline and junction disagree at one end, which may indicate a read error. This chain joins TRBV6-2 or TRBV6-3 and TRBJ2-5, with 8 bases matching TRBD2. The CDR3 sequence is 14 residues long. Looked up from germline, CDR1 is MNHEY and CDR2 is SVGEGT. CDR3 nucleotides: TGTGCCAGCACTTACGTGGCGGGAGGAGAGACCCAGTACTTC. As protein: CASTYVAGGETQYF.

CDR3 sequence: CASSRTTLSYEQYF. Written as DNA, the CDR3 is TGTGCCAGCAGCCGAACGACGCTCTCCTACGAGCAGTACTTC. V usage is TRBV6-6 and J usage is TRBJ2-7; no reliable D call. The germline V gene encodes CDR1 MNHNY and CDR2 SVGAGI (reference sequence). The length of the CDR3 is 14 residues. The V gene lost 6 bases and the J gene lost 0 bases, with 12 bases spanning the gap.

The chain combines TRBV7-2 with TRBJ2-1, with 12 bases matching TRBD2. The germline V gene encodes CDR1 SGHTA and CDR2 FQGNSA. The CDR3 runs 15 residues. The trim removed 5 bases at V and 9 bases at J, leaving 8 bases unmatched. DNA of the CDR3: TGTGCCAGCAGCGTCTCTAGCGGGAGGGCCGCTGAGCAGTTCTTC. It codes for CASSVSSGRAAEQFF.

The rearrangement uses TRBV10-3 and TRBJ2-7; D perhaps matches TRBD1 (6 bases). Trimming removed 6 bases from V and 6 bases from J, with 12 bases in between. The CDR3 contains 12 residues. Germline lookup yields CDR1 ENHRY and CDR2 SYGVKD. The CDR3 region is CAIRNTGFEQYF. CDR3 DNA: TGTGCCATCAGAAATACAGGGTTCGAGCAGTACTTC.

This clone was seen only a few times. The chain employs TRBV6-5 and TRBJ1-1, with D possibly being TRBD1 (5 bases). The CDR3 spans 14 residues. Germline CDR1 is MNHEY and CDR2 is SVGAGI. V lost 6 bases, J lost 1 base, and 12 bases lay in between. The DNA of the CDR3 is TGTGCCAGCAGGCCAACAGGCCGGAACACTGAAGCTTTCTTT. It translates to CASRPTGRNTEAFF.

This clone has ten or more counts. The CDR3 coding sequence is TGTGCCAGCAGTTTACCCTCGGACAGGGTGAGCTACACCTTC. This gives the protein CASSLPSDRVSYTF. The chain has TRBV28 and TRBJ1-2; TRBD1 matches 8 bases. The germline gives CDR1 MDHEN, CDR2 SYDVKM. V was pared by 2 bases and J by 9 bases, with 8 bases of the junction left unmatched. CDR3 length: 14 amino acids.

J is TRBJ2-1 and V is TRBV9; 9 bases are shared with TRBD2. The V and J ends lost 3 bases and 5 bases, in that order; junction bases with no gene match: 12. This CDR3 has 17 amino acids. Per germline, CDR1 SGDLS and CDR2 YYNGEE. CDR3 nucleotides: TGTGCCAGCAGCGCCGGACCTTGGACTAGCGTGAACAATGAGCAGTTCTTC. Translated: CASSAGPWTSVNNEQFF.

V and J are TRBV27 and TRBJ2-3; D is undetermined. This CDR3 spans 15 amino acids. Looked up from germline, CDR1 is MNHEY and CDR2 is SMNVEV (reference sequence). V was shortened by 2 bases and J by 2 bases, with 11 bases between the two germline ends. CDR3 amino acids: CASSLLSRPTDTQYF. The CDR3, as DNA: TGTGCCAGCAGTTTACTTTCCCGCCCCACAGATACGCAGTATTTT.

The rearrangement joins TRBV2 to TRBJ2-1, with D perhaps matching TRBD1 (5 bases). Germline V CDR1 and CDR2: SNHLY, FYNNEI. The CDR3 extends over 17 amino acids. Trimming took off 4 bases at V and 0 bases at J, with 16 bases between the two ends. CDR3 amino acids: CASSGDRQTSSYNEQFF. DNA for the CDR3: TGTGCCAGCAGTGGCGACAGACAGACCAGCTCCTACAATGAGCAGTTCTTC.

The chain carries TRBV4-3 and TRBJ1-5, with D hard to call. This CDR3 comprises 15 residues. V was pared by 1 base and J by 5 bases, with 12 bases between. Germline V gene sequence: CDR1 LGHNA, CDR2 YSLEER. The CDR3 region has the DNA TGCGCCAGCAGCCAAGTAAGGAACACGGATCAGCCCCAGCATTTT. Its protein product is CASSQVRNTDQPQHF.

This rearrangement joins TRBV4-3 to TRBJ2-5; either TRBD1 or TRBD2 may supply D (5 bases each). Germline lookup yields CDR1 LGHNA and CDR2 YSLEER. The CDR3 loop spans 16 amino acids. Trimming stripped 3 bases from V and 2 bases from J, with 16 bases between. The CDR3 DNA is TGCGCCAGCAGCCAGGAGTTCCCGGGGCGACAAGAGACCCAGTACTTC. It is translated as CASSQEFPGRQETQYF.

This clone was counted once. The V gene is TRBV6-5, the J gene TRBJ1-4; the D gene is possibly TRBD1 (6 bases). The CDR3 consists of 13 residues. The V gene's germline CDR1 is MNHEY and CDR2 SVGAGI. V dropped 6 bases and J dropped 8 bases, with 13 bases sitting between them. The DNA for the CDR3 is TGTGCCAGCAGGCCAGGGGTATTGGAAAAACTGTTTTTT. Amino acid sequence: CASRPGVLEKLFF.

The chain couples TRBV18 to TRBJ1-1, with 8 bases lining up with TRBD1. V dropped 3 bases and J dropped 7; count of bases not matched to a gene: 10. The CDR3 totals 15 residues. Germline values: CDR1 KGHSH, CDR2 LQKENI. In nucleotides, the CDR3 is TGTGCCAGCTCACCTGCACAGGGGGGCCTAGGTGAAGCTTTCTTT. Residues: CASSPAQGGLGEAFF.

The V gene is TRBV7-9, the J gene TRBJ1-4; 7 bases agree with TRBD1. The CDR3 is made up of 15 amino acids. Germline CDR1 and CDR2: SEHNR and FQNEAQ (reference sequence). V was pared by 2 bases and J by 2 bases, with 2 bases of the junction left unmatched. The CDR3 coding sequence is TGTGCCAGCAGCTTACTAGGGGGCACTAATGAAAAACTGTTTTTT. Protein sequence: CASSLLGGTNEKLFF.

This clone was seen just once. The V and J genes are TRBV5-1 and TRBJ2-1; the D gene is possibly TRBD2 (6 bases). The germline V gene has CDR1 SGHRS and CDR2 YFSETQ. There are 15 residues in the CDR3. Trimming took off 0 bases at V and 8 bases at J, with 15 bases between the two ends. The DNA of the CDR3 is TGCGCCAGCAGCTTGGGGGCGCGGGATTTAGATGAGCAGTTCTTC. Translating gives CASSLGARDLDEQFF.